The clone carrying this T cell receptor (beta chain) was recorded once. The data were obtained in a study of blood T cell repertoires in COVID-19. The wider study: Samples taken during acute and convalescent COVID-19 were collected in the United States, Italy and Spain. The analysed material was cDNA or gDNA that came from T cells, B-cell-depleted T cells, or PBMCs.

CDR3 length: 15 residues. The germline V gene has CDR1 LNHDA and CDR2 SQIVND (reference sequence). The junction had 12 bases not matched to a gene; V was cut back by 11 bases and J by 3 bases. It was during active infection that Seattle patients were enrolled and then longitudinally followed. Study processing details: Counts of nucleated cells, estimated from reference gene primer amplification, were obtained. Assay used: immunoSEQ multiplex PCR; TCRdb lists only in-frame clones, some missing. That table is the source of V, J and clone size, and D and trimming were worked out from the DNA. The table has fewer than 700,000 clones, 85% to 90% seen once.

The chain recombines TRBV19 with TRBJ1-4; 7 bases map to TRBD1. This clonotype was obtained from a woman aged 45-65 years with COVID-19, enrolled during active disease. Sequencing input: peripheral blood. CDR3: CASRAGGSPNEKLFF. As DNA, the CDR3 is TGTGCCTCGAGGGCAGGGGGTTCCCCTAATGAAAAACTGTTTTTT.